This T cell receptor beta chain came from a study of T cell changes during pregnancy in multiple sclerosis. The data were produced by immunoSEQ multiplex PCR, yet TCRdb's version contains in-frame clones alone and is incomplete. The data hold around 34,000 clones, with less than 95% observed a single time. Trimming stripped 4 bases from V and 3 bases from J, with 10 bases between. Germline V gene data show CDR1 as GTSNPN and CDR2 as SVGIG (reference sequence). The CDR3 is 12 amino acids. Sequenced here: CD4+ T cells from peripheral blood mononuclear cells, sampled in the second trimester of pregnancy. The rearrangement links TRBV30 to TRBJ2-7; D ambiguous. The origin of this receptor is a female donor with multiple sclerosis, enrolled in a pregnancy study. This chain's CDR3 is CAWMFGVYEQYF. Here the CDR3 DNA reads TGTGCCTGGATGTTTGGAGTCTACGAGCAGTACTTC.